What follows describes a single T cell receptor (beta chain). These data are taken from a study of blood T cell repertoires in COVID-19. Study in general: Samples representing acute and convalescent COVID-19 were sourced from the United States, Italy and Spain.

TCRdb's copy holds only in-frame clones and misses some; the assay was immunoSEQ multiplex PCR. This sample yields about 39,000 clones, of which 76% are seen a single time; 8.5% belongs to the top ten. Trimming removed 4 bases at V and 5 bases at J, with 10 bases between. Germline V lookup: CDR1 SGHRS, CDR2 YFSETQ. The CDR3 spans 13 residues. The origin of this receptor is a man in his 70s with active or convalescent COVID-19. Material: peripheral blood. V gene TRBV5-1 combines with J gene TRBJ1-5; TRBD1 is a possible D gene (5 bases). This chain's CDR3 is CASSRQFHQPQHF. The CDR3 nucleotides read TGCGCCAGCAGCCGACAGTTTCATCAGCCCCAGCATTTT.